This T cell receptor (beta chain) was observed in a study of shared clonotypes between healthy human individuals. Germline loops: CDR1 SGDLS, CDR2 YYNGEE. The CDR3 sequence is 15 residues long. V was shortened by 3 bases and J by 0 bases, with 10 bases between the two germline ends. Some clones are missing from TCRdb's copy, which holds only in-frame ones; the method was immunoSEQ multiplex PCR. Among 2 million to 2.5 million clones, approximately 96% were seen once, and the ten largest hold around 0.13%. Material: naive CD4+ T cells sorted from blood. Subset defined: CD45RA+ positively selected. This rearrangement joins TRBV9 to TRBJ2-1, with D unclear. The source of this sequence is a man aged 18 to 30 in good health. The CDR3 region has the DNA TGTGCCAGCAGCGCTGACTGGAACTCCTACAATGAGCAGTTCTTC. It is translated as CASSADWNSYNEQFF.